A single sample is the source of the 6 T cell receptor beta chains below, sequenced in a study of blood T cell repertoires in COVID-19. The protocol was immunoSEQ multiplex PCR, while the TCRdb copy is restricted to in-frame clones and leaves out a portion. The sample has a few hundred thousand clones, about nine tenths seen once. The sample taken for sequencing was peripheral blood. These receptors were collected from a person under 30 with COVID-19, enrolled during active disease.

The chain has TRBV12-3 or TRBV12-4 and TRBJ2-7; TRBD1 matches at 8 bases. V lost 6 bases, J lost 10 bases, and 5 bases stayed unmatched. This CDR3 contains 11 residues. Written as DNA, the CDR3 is TGTGCCAGCAGAGCAGGGGGCGGTCAGTACTTC. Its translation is CASRAGGGQYF.

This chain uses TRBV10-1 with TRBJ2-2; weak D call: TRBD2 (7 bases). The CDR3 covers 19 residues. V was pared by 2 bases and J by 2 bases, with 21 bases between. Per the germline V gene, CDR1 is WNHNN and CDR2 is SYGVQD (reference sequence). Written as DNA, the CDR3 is TGCGCCAGCAGTGAGAGGGGGGAAGGAGCGGGACCTAACACCGGGGAGCTGTTTTTT. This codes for CASSERGEGAGPNTGELFF.

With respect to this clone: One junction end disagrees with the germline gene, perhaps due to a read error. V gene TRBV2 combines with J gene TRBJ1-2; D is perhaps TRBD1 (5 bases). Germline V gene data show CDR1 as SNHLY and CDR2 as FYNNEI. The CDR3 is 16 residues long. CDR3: CASSEERQTINYGYTF. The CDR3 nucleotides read TGTGCCAGCAGCGAAGAAAGACAGACAATCAACTATGGCTACACCTTC.

Here the CDR3 reads CASSSTGFGNQPQHF. CDR3 nucleotide sequence: TGTGCCAGCAGCTCCACAGGGTTCGGCAATCAGCCCCAGCATTTT. The chain carries TRBV7-9 and TRBJ1-5, with D possibly being TRBD1 (6 bases). The CDR3 is 15 amino acids. CDR1 SEHNR and CDR2 FQNEAQ come from the germline V gene (reference sequence). Between the trimmed V and J ends, which lost 4 bases and 2 bases, there was a span of 12 bases.

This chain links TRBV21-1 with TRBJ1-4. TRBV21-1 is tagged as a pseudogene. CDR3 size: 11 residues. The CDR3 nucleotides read TGTGCCAGCAGCACCCCCGGGAGGGCTCCTTTT. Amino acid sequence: CASSTPGRAPF.

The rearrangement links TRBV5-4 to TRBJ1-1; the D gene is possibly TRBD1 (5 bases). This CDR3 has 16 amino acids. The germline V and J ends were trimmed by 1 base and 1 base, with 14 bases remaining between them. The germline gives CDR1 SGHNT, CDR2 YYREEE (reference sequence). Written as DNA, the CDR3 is TGTGCCAGCAGCTTGTTTGGAGCAGGGCGGAACACTGAAGCTTTCTTT. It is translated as CASSLFGAGRNTEAFF.